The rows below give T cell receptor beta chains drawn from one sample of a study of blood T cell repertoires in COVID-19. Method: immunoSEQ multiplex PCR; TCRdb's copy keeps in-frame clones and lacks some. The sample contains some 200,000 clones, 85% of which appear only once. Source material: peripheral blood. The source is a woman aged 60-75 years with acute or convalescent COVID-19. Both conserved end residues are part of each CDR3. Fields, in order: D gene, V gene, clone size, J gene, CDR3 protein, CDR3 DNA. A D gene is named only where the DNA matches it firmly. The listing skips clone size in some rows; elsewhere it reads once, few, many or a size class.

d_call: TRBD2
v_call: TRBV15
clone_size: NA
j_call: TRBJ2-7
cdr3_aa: CATSRDTGTSVSYEQYF
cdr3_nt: TGTGCCACCAGCAGAGATACCGGGACTAGCGTCTCCTACGAGCAGTACTTC

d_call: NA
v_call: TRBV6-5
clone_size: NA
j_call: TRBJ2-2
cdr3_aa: CASSSYLDGELFF
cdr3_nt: TGTGCCAGCAGTTCCTACTTAGACGGGGAGCTGTTTTTT

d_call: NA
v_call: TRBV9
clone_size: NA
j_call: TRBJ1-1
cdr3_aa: CASSGLGGNTEAFF
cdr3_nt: TGTGCCAGCAGCGGGCTAGGGGGGAACACTGAAGCTTTCTTT

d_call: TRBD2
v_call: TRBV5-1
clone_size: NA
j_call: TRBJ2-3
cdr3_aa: CASSWGSGGRDTQYF
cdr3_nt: TGCGCCAGCAGCTGGGGCTCTGGCGGGAGAGATACGCAGTATTTT

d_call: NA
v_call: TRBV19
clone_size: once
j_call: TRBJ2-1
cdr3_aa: CASLGGQTYNEQFF
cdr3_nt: TGTGCCAGTTTAGGTGGACAGACCTACAATGAGCAGTTCTTC

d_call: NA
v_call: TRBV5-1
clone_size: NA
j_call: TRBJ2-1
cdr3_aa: CASSLGGSEYNEQFF
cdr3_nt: TGCGCCAGCAGCTTGGGAGGGAGCGAGTACAATGAGCAGTTCTTC

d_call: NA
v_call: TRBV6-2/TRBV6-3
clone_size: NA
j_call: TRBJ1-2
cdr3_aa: CASSFSELNYGYTF
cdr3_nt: TGTGCCAGCAGTTTTTCGGAGTTAAACTATGGCTACACCTTC

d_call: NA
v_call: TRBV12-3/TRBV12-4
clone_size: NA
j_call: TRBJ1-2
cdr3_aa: CASSRQGEGYTF
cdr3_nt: TGTGCCAGCAGCCGGCAAGGGGAAGGCTACACCTTC

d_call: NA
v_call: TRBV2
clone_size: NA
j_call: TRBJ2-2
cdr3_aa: CASRLDRSGELFF
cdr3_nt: TGTGCCAGCAGACTAGACAGGTCCGGGGAGCTGTTTTTT

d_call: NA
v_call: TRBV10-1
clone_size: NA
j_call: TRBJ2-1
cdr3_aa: CASSESRSRSYEQFF
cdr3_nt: TGCGCCAGCAGTGAGTCACGGTCCCGGAGCTATGAGCAGTTCTTC

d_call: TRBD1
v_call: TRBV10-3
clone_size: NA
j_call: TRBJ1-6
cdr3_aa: CAIREQGAWNSPLHF
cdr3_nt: TGTGCCATCAGGGAACAGGGGGCTTGGAATTCACCCCTCCACTTT

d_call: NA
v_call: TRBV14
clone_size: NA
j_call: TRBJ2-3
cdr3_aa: CASSQEGWKEGPDTQYF
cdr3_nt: TGTGCCAGCAGCCAAGAAGGGTGGAAGGAGGGCCCAGATACGCAGTATTTT

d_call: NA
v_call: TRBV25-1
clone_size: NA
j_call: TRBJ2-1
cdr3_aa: CASSEMVGNGYNEQFF
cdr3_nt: TGTGCCAGCAGTGAAATGGTCGGTAACGGCTACAATGAGCAGTTCTTC

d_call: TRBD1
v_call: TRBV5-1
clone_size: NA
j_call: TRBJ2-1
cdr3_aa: CASSLEARGQGISNEQFF
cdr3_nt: TGCGCCAGCAGCTTGGAGGCCCGAGGACAGGGAATCAGCAATGAGCAGTTCTTC